This TCR beta chain was recovered during a study of technical replicates of blood from a few donors. The repertoire was sequenced with immunoSEQ multiplex PCR; TCRdb's copy has only in-frame clones and lacks some. This repertoire shows some 56,000 clones, nearly 95% found once; its top ten account for roughly 3.1%. Germline lookup yields CDR1 LGHNA and CDR2 YNFKEQ. The CDR3 totals 12 residues. The V end lost 2 bases, the J end lost 8 bases, and 7 bases lay between the germline ends. The chain has TRBV4-2 and TRBJ2-1; D may be TRBD1 (6 bases). The sample taken for sequencing was PBMCs. The TCR was taken from a human donor in good health. Some clones in this sample may be carry-over from other donors' samples. The CDR3 reads CASSQQGYEQFF. The DNA for the CDR3 is TGTGCCAGCAGCCAACAGGGGTATGAGCAGTTCTTC.